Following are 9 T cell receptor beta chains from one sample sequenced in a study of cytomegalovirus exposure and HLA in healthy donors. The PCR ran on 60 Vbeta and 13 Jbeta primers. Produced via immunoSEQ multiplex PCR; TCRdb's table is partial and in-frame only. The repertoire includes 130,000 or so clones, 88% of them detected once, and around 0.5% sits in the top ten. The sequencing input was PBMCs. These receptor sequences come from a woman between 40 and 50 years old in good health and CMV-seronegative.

The CDR3 DNA sequence: TGTGCCAGCAGCTTAGTCGGGACAGGGGGGGATACGCAGTATTTT. The encoded protein is CASSLVGTGGDTQYF. The chain carries TRBV11-2 and TRBJ2-3; TRBD1 matches 11 bases. Germline V CDR1 and CDR2: SGHAT, FQNNGV. V was pared by 1 base and J by 6 bases, with 3 bases of the junction left unmatched. The CDR3 is 15 amino acids.

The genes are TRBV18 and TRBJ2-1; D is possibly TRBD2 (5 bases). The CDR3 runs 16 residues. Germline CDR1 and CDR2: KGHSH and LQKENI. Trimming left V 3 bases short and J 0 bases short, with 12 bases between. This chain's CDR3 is CASSPYLGVSYNEQFF. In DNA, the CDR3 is TGTGCCAGCTCACCTTACTTGGGAGTCTCCTACAATGAGCAGTTCTTC.

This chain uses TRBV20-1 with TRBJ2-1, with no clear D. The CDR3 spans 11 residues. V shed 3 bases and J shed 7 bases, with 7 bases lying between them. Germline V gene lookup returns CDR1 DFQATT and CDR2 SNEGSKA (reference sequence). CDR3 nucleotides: TGCAGTGCTAGTACCGGGAATGAGCAGTTCTTC. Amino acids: CSASTGNEQFF.

DNA of the CDR3: TGTGCCAGCTCACCACAGCTAGCGCCCACAGATACGCAGTATTTT. Translation: CASSPQLAPTDTQYF. The chain recombines TRBV18 with TRBJ2-3; D is possibly TRBD2 (6 bases). This CDR3 region has 15 residues. CDR1 and CDR2 from the germline V gene are KGHSH and LQKENI. V was shortened by 1 base and J by 2 bases, with 10 bases between the two germline ends.

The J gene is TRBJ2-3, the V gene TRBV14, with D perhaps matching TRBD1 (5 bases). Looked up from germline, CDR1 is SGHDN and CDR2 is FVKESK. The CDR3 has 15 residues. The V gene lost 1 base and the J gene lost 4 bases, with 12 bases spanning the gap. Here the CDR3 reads CASSQAPGNADTQYF. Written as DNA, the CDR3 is TGTGCCAGCAGCCAAGCACCAGGGAACGCAGATACGCAGTATTTT.

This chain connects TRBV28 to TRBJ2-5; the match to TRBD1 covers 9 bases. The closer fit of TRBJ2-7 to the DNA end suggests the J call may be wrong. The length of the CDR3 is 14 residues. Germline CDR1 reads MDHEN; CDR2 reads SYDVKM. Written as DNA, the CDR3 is TGTGCCAGCAGTGAGGGACAGGGTTCCTACGAGCAGTACTTC. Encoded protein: CASSEGQGSYEQYF.

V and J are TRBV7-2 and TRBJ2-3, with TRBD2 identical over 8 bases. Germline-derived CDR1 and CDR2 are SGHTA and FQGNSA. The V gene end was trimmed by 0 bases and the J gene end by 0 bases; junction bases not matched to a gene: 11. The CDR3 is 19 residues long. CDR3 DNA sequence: TGTGCCAGCAGCTTAGCGTTTTCGGGAGGGCCTCCTAGCACAGATACGCAGTATTTT. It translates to CASSLAFSGGPPSTDTQYF.

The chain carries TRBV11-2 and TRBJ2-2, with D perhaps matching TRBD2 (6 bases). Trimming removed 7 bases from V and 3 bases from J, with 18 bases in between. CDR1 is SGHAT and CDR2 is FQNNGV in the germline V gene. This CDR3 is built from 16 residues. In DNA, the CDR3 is TGTGCCAGCAACCCTAATGGAGGGAGTGACACCGGGGAGCTGTTTTTT. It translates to CASNPNGGSDTGELFF. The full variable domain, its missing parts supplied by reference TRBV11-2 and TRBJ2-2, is EAGVAQSPRYKIIEKRQSVAFWCNPISGHATLYWYQQILGQGPKLLIQFQNNGVVDDSQLPKDRFSAERLKGVDSTLKIQPAKLEDSAVYLCASNPNGGSDTGELFFGEGSRLTVL.

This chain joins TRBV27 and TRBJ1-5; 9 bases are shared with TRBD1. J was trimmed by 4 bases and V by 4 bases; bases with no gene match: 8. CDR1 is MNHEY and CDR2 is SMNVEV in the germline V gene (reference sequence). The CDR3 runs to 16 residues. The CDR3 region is CASSSGTGRYNQPQHF. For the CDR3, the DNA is TGTGCCAGCAGTTCCGGGACAGGGAGATATAATCAGCCCCAGCATTTT.